The present TCR beta chain was sequenced within a study of OX40 agonist ivuxolimab in advanced cancers. Study context: Patient treatment consisted of intravenous ivuxolimab administration every 2 weeks at 0.01 to 10 mg/kg. Partial responses were achieved by three patients: one hepatocellular carcinoma, two cutaneous melanoma. The study, taken as a whole, reports: The expanded peripheral T cells' antigen specificity was not determined.

Assay: immunoSEQ multiplex PCR; the TCRdb copy retains only in-frame clones and omits some. This sample has 37,000 or so clones; 82% occur once, and the top ten carry about 1.8%. Germline CDR1 reads KGHSH; CDR2 reads LQKENI. This CDR3 contains 15 residues. V gave up 6 bases and J gave up 0 bases, with 12 bases separating them. Comments on this clone: Its antigen is not known.

The starting material was CD4+ or CD8+ T cells sorted from blood, obtained in a trial of the OX40 agonist ivuxolimab. The genes are TRBV18 and TRBJ1-5; D remains ambiguous. The sequence was obtained from an adult with an advanced solid tumor such as melanoma, head and neck, liver or kidney cancer. CDR3 in amino acids: CASSPDGTSNQPQHF. The CDR3 bases are TGTGCCAGCTCGCCCGACGGAACTAGCAATCAGCCCCAGCATTTT.